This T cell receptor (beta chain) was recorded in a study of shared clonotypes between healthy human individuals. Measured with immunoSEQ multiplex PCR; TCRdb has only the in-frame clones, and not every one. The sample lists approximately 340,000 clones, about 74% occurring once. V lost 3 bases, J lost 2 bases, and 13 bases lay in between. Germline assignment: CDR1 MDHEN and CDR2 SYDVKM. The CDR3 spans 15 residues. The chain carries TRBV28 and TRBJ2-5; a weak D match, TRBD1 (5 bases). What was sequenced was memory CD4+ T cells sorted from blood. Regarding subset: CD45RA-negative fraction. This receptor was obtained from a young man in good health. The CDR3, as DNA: TGTGCCAGCAGTTTTCAGGGATATATTCAAGAGACCCAGTACTTC. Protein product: CASSFQGYIQETQYF.